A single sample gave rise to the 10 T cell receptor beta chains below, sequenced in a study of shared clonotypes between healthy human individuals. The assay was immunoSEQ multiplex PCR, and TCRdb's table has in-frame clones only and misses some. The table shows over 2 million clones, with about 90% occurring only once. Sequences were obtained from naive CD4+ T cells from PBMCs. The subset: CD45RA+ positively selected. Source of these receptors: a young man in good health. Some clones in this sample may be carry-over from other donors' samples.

CDR3 region: CASSREKSSGETQYF. The CDR3 DNA is TGCGCCAGCAGCCGCGAGAAATCTTCTGGCGAGACCCAGTACTTC. This rearrangement joins TRBV5-1 to TRBJ2-5; D uncertain. Germline V lookup: CDR1 SGHRS, CDR2 YFSETQ. Trimming took 4 bases from V and 5 from J, leaving 18 bases between them. CDR3 length equals 15 residues. Filled out from reference TRBV5-1 and TRBJ2-5, the complete variable domain reads KAGVTQTPRYLIKTRGQQVTLSCSPISGHRSVSWYQQTPGQGLQFLFEYFSETQRNKGNFPGRFSGRQFSNSRSEMNVSTLELGDSALYLCASSREKSSGETQYFGPGTRLLVL.

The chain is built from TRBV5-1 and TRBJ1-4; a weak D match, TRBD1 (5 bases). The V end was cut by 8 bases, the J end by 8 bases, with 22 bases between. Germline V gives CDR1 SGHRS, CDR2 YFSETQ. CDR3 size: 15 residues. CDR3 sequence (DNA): TGCGCCAGTAACTCTCATGGAGGGGTTGGCGAAAAACTGTTTTTT. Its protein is CASNSHGGVGEKLFF.

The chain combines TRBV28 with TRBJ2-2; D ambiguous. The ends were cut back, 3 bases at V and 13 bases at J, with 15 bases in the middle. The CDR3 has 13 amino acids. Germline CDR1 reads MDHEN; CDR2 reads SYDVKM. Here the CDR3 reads CASSFGSFLGLFF. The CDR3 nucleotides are TGTGCCAGCAGTTTCGGATCTTTCCTGGGGCTGTTTTTT. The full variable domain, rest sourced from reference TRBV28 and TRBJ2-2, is DVKVTQSSRYLVKRTGEKVFLECVQDMDHENMFWYRQDPGLGLRLIYFSYDVKMKEKGDIPEGYSVSREKKERFSLILESASTNQTSMYLCASSFGSFLGLFFGEGSRLTVL.

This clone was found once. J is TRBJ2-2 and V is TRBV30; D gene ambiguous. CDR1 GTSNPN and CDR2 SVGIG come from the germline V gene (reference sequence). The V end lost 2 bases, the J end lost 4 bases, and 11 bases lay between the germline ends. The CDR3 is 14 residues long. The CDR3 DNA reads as TGTGCCTGGAGTTGGGGTGTCGGCACCGGGGAGCTGTTTTTT. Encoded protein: CAWSWGVGTGELFF. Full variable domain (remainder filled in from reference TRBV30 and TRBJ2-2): SQTIHQWPATLVQPVGSPLSLECTVEGTSNPNLYWYRQAAGRGLQLLFYSVGIGQISSEVPQNLSASRPQDRQFILSSKKLLLSDSGFYLCAWSWGVGTGELFFGEGSRLTVL.

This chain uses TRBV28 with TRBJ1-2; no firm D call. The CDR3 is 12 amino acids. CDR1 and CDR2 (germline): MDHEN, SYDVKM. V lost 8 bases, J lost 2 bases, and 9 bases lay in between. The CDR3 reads CASLAVNYGYTF. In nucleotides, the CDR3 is TGTGCCAGCCTTGCCGTGAACTATGGCTACACCTTC.

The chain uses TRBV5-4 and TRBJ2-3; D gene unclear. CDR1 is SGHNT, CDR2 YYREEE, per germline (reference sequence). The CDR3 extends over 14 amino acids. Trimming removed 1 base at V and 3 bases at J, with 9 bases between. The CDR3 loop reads CASSLPRPTDTQYF. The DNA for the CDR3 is TGTGCCAGCAGCTTGCCCCGGCCAACAGATACGCAGTATTTT.

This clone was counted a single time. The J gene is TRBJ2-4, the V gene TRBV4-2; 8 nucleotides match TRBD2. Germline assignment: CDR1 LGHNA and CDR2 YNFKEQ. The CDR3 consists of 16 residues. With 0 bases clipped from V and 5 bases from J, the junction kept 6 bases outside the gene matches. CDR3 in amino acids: CASSQEFQAGENIQYF. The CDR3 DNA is TGTGCCAGCAGCCAAGAGTTTCAAGCGGGAGAAAACATTCAGTACTTC.

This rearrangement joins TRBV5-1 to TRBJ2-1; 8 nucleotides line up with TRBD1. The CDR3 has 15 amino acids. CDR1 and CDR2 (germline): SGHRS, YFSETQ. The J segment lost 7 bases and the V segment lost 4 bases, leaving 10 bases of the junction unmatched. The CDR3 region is CASSQRVGQGNEQFF. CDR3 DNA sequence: TGCGCCAGCAGCCAACGGGTCGGACAGGGAAATGAGCAGTTCTTC.

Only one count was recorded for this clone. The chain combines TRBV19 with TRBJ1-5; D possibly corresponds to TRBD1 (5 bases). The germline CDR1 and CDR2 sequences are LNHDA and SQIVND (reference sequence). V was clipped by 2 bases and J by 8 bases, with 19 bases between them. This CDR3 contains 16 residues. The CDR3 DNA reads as TGTGCCAGTAGTATATTGGTCATGGGGGTTTACGAGCCCCAGCATTTT. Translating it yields CASSILVMGVYEPQHF.

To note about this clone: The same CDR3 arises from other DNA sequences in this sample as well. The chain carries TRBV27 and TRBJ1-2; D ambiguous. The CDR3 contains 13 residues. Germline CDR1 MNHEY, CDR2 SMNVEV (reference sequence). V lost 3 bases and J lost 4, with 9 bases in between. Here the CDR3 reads CASSFRGSYGYTF. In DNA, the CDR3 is TGTGCCAGCAGTTTTCGGGGAAGCTATGGCTACACCTTC.